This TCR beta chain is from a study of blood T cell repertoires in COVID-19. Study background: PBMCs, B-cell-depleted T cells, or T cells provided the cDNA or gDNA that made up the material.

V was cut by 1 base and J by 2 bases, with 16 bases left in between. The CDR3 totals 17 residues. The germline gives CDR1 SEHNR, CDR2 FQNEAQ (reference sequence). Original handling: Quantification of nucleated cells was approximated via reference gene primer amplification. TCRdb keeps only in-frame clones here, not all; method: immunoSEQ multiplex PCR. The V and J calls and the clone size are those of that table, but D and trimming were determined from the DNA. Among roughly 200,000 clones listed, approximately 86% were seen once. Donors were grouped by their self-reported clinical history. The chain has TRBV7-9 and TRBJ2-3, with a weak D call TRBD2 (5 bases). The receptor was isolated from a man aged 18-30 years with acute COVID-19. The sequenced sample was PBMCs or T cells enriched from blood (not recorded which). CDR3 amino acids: CASSLGESGLNTDTQYF. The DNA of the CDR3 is TGTGCCAGCAGCTTAGGGGAGAGCGGCCTAAACACAGATACGCAGTATTTT.